This paragraph reports one T cell receptor beta chain. As handled by the study authors: Cell counts per sample came from amplifying reference gene primers. This table comes from immunoSEQ multiplex PCR, and its TCRdb copy is limited to in-frame clones, with some not included. V and J calls and clone size are as listed in that table; D and trimming were resolved from the DNA. The sample has 250,000 or so clones, about 90% seen once. Seattle participants joined during active infection and were tracked over time. These data originate in a study of blood T cell repertoires in COVID-19. At the level of the study: Sites across the United States, Italy and Spain contributed samples from acute and convalescent COVID-19. The cDNA or gDNA used as material had been derived from T cells, B-cell-depleted T cells, or PBMCs.

The sample was peripheral blood. The receptor was isolated from a woman in her sixties with COVID-19, enrolled during active disease.

The CDR3 spells CAIKRDNNNSPLHF. The DNA of the CDR3 is TGTGCCATCAAAAGGGACAACAATAATTCACCCCTCCACTTT. The V gene is TRBV10-3, the J gene TRBJ1-6, with a possible D match to TRBD1 (6 bases). The CDR3 spans 14 residues. V was shortened by 7 bases and J by 5 bases, with 12 bases between the two germline ends. CDR1 and CDR2 (germline): ENHRY, SYGVKD.